The 10 T cell receptor beta chains listed next were all sequenced from one sample in a study of blood T cell repertoires in COVID-19 (dated by TCRdb to 2020 to 2022). The library was produced with the immunoSEQ multiplex PCR assay. TCRdb took this table from immuneACCESS and kept in-frame rearrangements with V and J called. Such tables lack part of the clones; where checked against another copy, unresolved V genes explain under half of the gap, and the rest is unexplained. Present in this sample are about 280,000 clones, around 86% of which were seen just once. The top ten clones comprise approximately 3% of the sample. Sequencing input: peripheral blood. The receptor set was obtained from a woman aged 25 to 39 with active or convalescent COVID-19.

V gene TRBV19 combines with J gene TRBJ2-7; TRBD2 matches at 11 bases. Unmatched junction bases numbered 10, after V lost 0 bases and J lost 3 bases. Germline V CDR1 and CDR2: LNHDA, SQIVND (reference sequence). The length of the CDR3 is 18 residues. CDR3 loop: CASSIDLLAGDLSYEQYF. CDR3 coding DNA: TGTGCCAGTAGTATAGATCTACTAGCGGGGGACCTGAGCTACGAGCAGTACTTC.

The chain has TRBV7-2 and TRBJ1-2; TRBD1 matches 7 bases. Unmatched junction bases numbered 5, after V lost 1 base and J lost 6 bases. CDR3 length: 14 amino acids. Germline lookup yields CDR1 SGHTA and CDR2 FQGNSA. The CDR3 nucleotides read TGTGCCAGCAGCTTAGAACCGGACAGGCATGGCTACACCTTC. Its protein is CASSLEPDRHGYTF.

This clone has only a few counts. The V and J genes are TRBV6-5 and TRBJ1-3; 7 nucleotides align to TRBD1. The junction had 5 bases not matched to a gene; V was cut back by 5 bases and J by 4 bases. The germline V gene encodes CDR1 MNHEY and CDR2 SVGAGI. The CDR3 spans 14 residues. The chain's CDR3 is CASSQTGKGNTIYF. CDR3 nucleotide sequence: TGTGCCAGCAGTCAGACAGGGAAGGGAAACACCATATATTTT.

This chain uses TRBV7-2 with TRBJ2-1, with 11 bases fitting TRBD2. CDR1 and CDR2 from the germline V gene are SGHTA and FQGNSA. This CDR3 has 14 amino acids. V trimming: 5 bases; J trimming: 7 bases; junction bases outside the gene matches: 4. The CDR3 nucleotides are TGTGCCAGCAGCCTGACTAGCGGGGCGAATGAGCAGTTCTTC. Translated: CASSLTSGANEQFF.

Only a few counts were recorded for this clone. The genes are TRBV5-1 and TRBJ1-2; the match to TRBD1 covers 9 bases. Unmatched junction bases numbered 4, after V lost 5 bases and J lost 5 bases. The CDR3 consists of 13 residues. Germline lookup yields CDR1 SGHRS and CDR2 YFSETQ. The chain's CDR3 is CASRQGAEYGYTF. CDR3 DNA: TGCGCCAGCAGACAGGGGGCGGAATATGGCTACACCTTC.

V usage is TRBV11-1 and J usage is TRBJ1-6; tentative D call: TRBD1 (5 bases). CDR3 size: 13 residues. The germline CDR1 and CDR2 sequences are SGHAT and FQDESV (reference sequence). V gave up 10 bases and J gave up 6 bases, with 13 bases separating them. In nucleotides, the CDR3 is TGTGCCATCGGCGACAGACTTAATTCACCCCTCCACTTT. Encoded protein: CAIGDRLNSPLHF.

This clone appeared a single time. This chain uses TRBV7-8 with TRBJ1-5; D unresolved. Germline values: CDR1 SGHVS, CDR2 FQNEAQ. The CDR3 is made up of 14 amino acids. The V gene lost 2 bases and the J gene lost 5 bases, with 10 bases spanning the gap. CDR3 protein: CASSLREGHQPQHF. Written as DNA, the CDR3 is TGTGCCAGCAGCTTAAGGGAGGGCCATCAGCCCCAGCATTTT. The full variable domain, completed using reference TRBV7-8 and TRBJ1-5, is GAGVSQSPRYKVAKRGQDVALRCDPISGHVSLFWYQQALGQGPEFLTYFQNEAQLDKSGLPSDRFFAERPEGSVSTLKIQRTQQEDSAVYLCASSLREGHQPQHFGDGTRLSIL.

The chain is built from TRBV6-1 and TRBJ2-7; 8 positions match TRBD1. The CDR3 spans 16 residues. Germline loops: CDR1 MNHNS, CDR2 SASEGT. With V trimmed by 3 bases and J by 2 bases, 9 bases remained unmatched. The CDR3 reads CASSDISGQVTYEQYF. The DNA of the CDR3 is TGTGCCAGCAGTGACATCTCGGGACAGGTCACCTACGAGCAGTACTTC.

The chain combines TRBV6-5 with TRBJ1-1; D uncertain. This CDR3 is 11 amino acids long. V dropped 2 bases and J dropped 9 bases, with 7 bases sitting between them. CDR1 is MNHEY and CDR2 is SVGAGI in the germline V gene. Here the CDR3 DNA reads TGTGCCAGCAGTTACCAGGCGAAAGCTTTCTTT. Its translation: CASSYQAKAFF.

As for this clone: One junction end disagrees with the germline gene, perhaps due to a read error. V is TRBV6-1 and J is TRBJ1-2; 7 bases are a match to TRBD1. The CDR3 covers 12 residues. From germline, CDR1 is MNHNS and CDR2 SASEGT. CDR3 nucleotides: TGTGCCAGCAGGCCCGGACAGGCGCCGAGCGCCTTC. Translated, it gives CASRPGQAPSAF.